This entry is about one T cell receptor beta chain. Its antigen is undetermined. Treatment given: approximately 9-day PBMC culture with coronavirus spike peptide pools or control peptides (ViraFEST assay). This CDR3 spans 15 amino acids. V dropped 2 bases and J dropped 7 bases, with 17 bases sitting between them. CDR1 and CDR2 (germline): SGHTA, FQGNSA. This record comes from a study of vaccination and CD4 T cells after COVID-19. Cultured CD4+ T-cell DNA underwent Oncomine TCR Beta short-read sequencing. TCRdb reanalysed the PCR reads using MiXCR and keeps one entry per CDR3 protein. The sample yields 15,000 or so distinct CDR3 sequences, around three fifths seen once.

V usage is TRBV7-2 and J usage is TRBJ1-1, with D unclear. The sequencing input was CD4+ T cells from blood, cultured in vitro. The clonotype originates from a human donor who had recovered from COVID-19. CDR3 protein: CASSLSPIGSLEAFF. CDR3 in DNA: TGTGCCAGCAGCTTATCGCCGATCGGAAGCCTTGAAGCTTTCTTT.